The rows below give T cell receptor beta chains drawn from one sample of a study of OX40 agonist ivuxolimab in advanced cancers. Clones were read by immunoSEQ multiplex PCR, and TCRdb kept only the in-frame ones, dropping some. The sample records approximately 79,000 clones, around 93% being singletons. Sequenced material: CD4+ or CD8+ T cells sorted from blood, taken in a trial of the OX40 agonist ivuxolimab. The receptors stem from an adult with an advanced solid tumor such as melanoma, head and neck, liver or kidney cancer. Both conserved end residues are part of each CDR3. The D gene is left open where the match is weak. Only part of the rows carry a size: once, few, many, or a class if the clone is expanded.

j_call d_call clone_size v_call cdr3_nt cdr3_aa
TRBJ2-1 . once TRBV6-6 TGTGCCAGCGGGTTAAGCTCCTACAATGAGCAGTTCTTC CASGLSSYNEQFF
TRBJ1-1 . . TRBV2 TGTGCCAGCAGCTACGGGGCAGGAAACACTGAAGCTTTCTTT CASSYGAGNTEAFF
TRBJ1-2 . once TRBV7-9 TGTGCCAGCAGACCAGACAGCTATGGCTACACCTTC CASRPDSYGYTF
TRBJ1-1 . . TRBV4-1 TGCGCCAGCAGCCAAGTGAGCATCATGAGCACTGAAGCTTTCTTT CASSQVSIMSTEAFF
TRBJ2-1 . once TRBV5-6 TGTGCCAGCAGCTTGGGGAATGATGAGCAGTTCTTC CASSLGNDEQFF
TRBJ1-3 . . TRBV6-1 TGTGCCAGCATTCTACAGGCCGCCTCTGGAAACACCATATATTTT CASILQAASGNTIYF
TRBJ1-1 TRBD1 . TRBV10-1 TGCGCCACCATGACCGGACAGGGGGCGTCGACTGAAGCTTTCTTT CATMTGQGASTEAFF
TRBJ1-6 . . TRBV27 TGTGCCAGCAGTTTTTATCCGGGAAACTCACCCCTCCACTTT CASSFYPGNSPLHF
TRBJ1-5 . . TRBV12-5 TGTGCTAGTGGTTACGATTCTCAGCCCCAGCATTTT CASGYDSQPQHF
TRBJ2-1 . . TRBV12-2 TGTGCAAGTCGCTTAGGGCCTGCAGGCGAGCAGTTCTTC CASRLGPAGEQFF
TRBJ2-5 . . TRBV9 TGTGCCAGCAGCGTAGGTTGGGGGCGGGAGACCCAGTACTTC CASSVGWGRETQYF
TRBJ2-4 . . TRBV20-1 TGCAGTGCAACACCTTCGGCCATTCAGTACTTC CSATPSAIQYF
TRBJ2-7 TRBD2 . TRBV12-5 TGTGCTACCACGCGTCCGGGGACTAATTCCTACGAGCAGTACTTC CATTRPGTNSYEQYF
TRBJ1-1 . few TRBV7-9 TGTGCCAGCAGCCCGGCCGCTGAAGCTTTCTTT CASSPAAEAFF
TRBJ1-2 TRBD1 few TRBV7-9 TGTGCCAGCAGCTCCCTGGACAGGGGAAACTATGGCTACACCTTC CASSSLDRGNYGYTF
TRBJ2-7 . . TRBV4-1 TGCGCCAGCAGCCCAACTCCGGGGGCCTCCTTTTACGAGCAGTACTTC CASSPTPGASFYEQYF
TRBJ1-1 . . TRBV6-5 TGTGCCAGCAGAACTCCCGGGGGAGGGGACACTGAAGCTTTCTTT CASRTPGGGDTEAFF
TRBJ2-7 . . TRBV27 TGTGCCAGCAGTTTTGGACAAAACTACGAGCAGTACTTC CASSFGQNYEQYF
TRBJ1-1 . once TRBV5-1 TGCGCCAGCAGCTTGGTAGGGGGTGAAGCTTTCTTT CASSLVGGEAFF
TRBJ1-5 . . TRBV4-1 TGCGCCAGCAGCCTCGCGTCAGGGGAAGACAATCAGCCCCAGCATTTT CASSLASGEDNQPQHF
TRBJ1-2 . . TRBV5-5 TGTGCCAGCAGCTTGGAGGGCCCTACCAACGGCTACACCTTC CASSLEGPTNGYTF
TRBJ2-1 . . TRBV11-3 TGTGCCAGCAGCCGATTAGCCAATGAGCAGTTCTTC CASSRLANEQFF
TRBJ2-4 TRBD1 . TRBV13 TGTGCCACAGGGACAGGGGGAAACATTCAGTACTTC CATGTGGNIQYF
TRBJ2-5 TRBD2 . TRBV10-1 TGCGCCAGCAGTGAGTCGTTGGTAGCGGGGGAGGAGACCCAGTACTTC CASSESLVAGEETQYF
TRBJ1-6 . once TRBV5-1 TGCGCCAGCAGCGATTCAGGACAGTCTCAGGCACCCCTCCACTTT CASSDSGQSQAPLHF
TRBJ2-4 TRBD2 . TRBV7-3 TGTGCCAGCACCCTAAGCGGGGAATTCGCCAAAAACATTCAGTACTTC CASTLSGEFAKNIQYF
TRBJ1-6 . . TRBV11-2 TGTGCCAGCAGCTTAGCGAGACAGTATAATTCACCCCTCCACTTT CASSLARQYNSPLHF
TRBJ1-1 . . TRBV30 TGTGCCTGGAGGGCAGGGGAAAGGGCGAACACTGAAGCTTTCTTT CAWRAGERANTEAFF
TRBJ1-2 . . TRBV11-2 TGTGCCAGCAGCTTATTGGGAGGGATAGTGAAGAATGGCTACACCTTC CASSLLGGIVKNGYTF
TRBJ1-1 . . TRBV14 TGTGCCAGCAGTTATTTCGGTGGTGGAACTGAAGCTTTCTTT CASSYFGGGTEAFF
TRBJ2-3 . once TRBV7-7 TGTGCTAGCAGCCCGTGGGCGGGTAGCACAGATACGCAGTATTTT CASSPWAGSTDTQYF
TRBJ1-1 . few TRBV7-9 TGTGCCAGCAGCTTAGGGATACGGGTCGAGGAGAACACTGAAGCTTTCTTT CASSLGIRVEENTEAFF
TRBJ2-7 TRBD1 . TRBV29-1 TGCAGCGTTGAAATGTGGGACAGGGGAACCTACGAGCAGTACTTC CSVEMWDRGTYEQYF
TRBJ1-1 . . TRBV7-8 TGTGCCAGCAGTTCCCCCAAGGGGGGATACACTGAAGCTTTCTTT CASSSPKGGYTEAFF
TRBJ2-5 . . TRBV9 TGTGCCAGCAGCGTAGCCCGGGGACCGACGATCGGGGAGGCCCAGTACTTC CASSVARGPTIGEAQYF
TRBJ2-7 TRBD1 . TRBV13 TGTGCCAGCAGCTTAGTGGGGCAGGGGGCCTACGAGCAGTACTTC CASSLVGQGAYEQYF
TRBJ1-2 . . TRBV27 TGTGCCAGCAGCCCCAGGGACGGAGGCTATGGCTACACCTTC CASSPRDGGYGYTF
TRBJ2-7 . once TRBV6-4 TGTGCCAGCAGTCTATACGAGCAGTACTTC CASSLYEQYF
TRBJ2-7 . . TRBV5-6 TGTGCCAGCAGCTTTCCTCGAGGGGACCCCTCCTACGAGCAGTACTTC CASSFPRGDPSYEQYF
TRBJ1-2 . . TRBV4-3 TGCGCCAGCAGCCAAATGGAGGGGGTCGGCGGCTACACCTTC CASSQMEGVGGYTF
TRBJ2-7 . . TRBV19 TGTGCCAGTAGTGTGTCAGGGATCCACGAGCAGTACTTC CASSVSGIHEQYF
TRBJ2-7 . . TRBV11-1 TGTGCCAGCAGCCTGGGCTTAGCCTCCTACGAGCAGTACTTC CASSLGLASYEQYF
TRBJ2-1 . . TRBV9 TGTGCCAGCAGCCCCGGGACCGAGCTGGGGAATGAGCAGTTCTTC CASSPGTELGNEQFF
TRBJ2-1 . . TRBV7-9 TGTGCCAGCAGCTTAGCGCAAGGGGCGCAGGACAATGAGCAGTTCTTC CASSLAQGAQDNEQFF
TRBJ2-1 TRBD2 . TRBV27 TGTGCCAGCAATAACGGGGGGAACTACAATGAGCAGTTCTTC CASNNGGNYNEQFF